These T cell receptor beta chains were read from a single sample in a study of blood T cell repertoires in COVID-19. Sequencing used immunoSEQ multiplex PCR; TCRdb keeps in-frame clones, though not all of them. The top ten hold about 15% of the sample, which has about 89,000 clones, roughly 90% seen once. Input material: peripheral blood. The receptors shown here come from a male donor with acute or convalescent COVID-19. CDR3s include the opening cysteine and the closing phenylalanine or tryptophan. Each record gives: J gene, V gene, CDR3 protein.

TRBJ2-2 | TRBV5-1 | CASSGQGPGELFF
TRBJ1-1 | TRBV7-9 | CASSPYLDTEAFF
TRBJ1-2 | TRBV6-5 | CASRGRAFFYGYTF
TRBJ2-7 | TRBV19 | CASSGPGYSYEQYF
TRBJ1-5 | TRBV5-1 | CASSPDREGQPQHF
TRBJ1-1 | TRBV30 | CAWSVQGAGEAFF
TRBJ2-7 | TRBV2 | CASSWRGNSYEQYF
TRBJ2-1 | TRBV7-8 | CASSHGGVNEQFF
TRBJ2-1 | TRBV9 | CASSVVASGHNEQFF
TRBJ1-1 | TRBV2 | CASRGGLNTEAFF
TRBJ2-3 | TRBV5-4 | CASSLEGGEADTQYF
TRBJ2-7 | TRBV28 | CASSFTGVKYF
TRBJ1-1 | TRBV11-2 | CASSLVRGINTEAFF
TRBJ2-1 | TRBV15 | CATSSPAEFVSDEQFF
TRBJ1-2 | TRBV28 | CATLALGQGDYGYTF
TRBJ1-1 | TRBV7-2 | CASSSGQGNTEAFF
TRBJ1-5 | TRBV7-2 | CASSSGQGGPQHF
TRBJ2-5 | TRBV27 | CASSPGTGLQETQYF
TRBJ1-2 | TRBV6-5 | CASTSGGPQTDGYTF
TRBJ1-6 | TRBV28 | CASSPPPGSPVGSSYNSPLHF
TRBJ2-1 | TRBV9 | CASSVGRLGQHNEQFF
TRBJ1-1 | TRBV7-2 | CASSLQENTEAFF
TRBJ1-5 | TRBV6-1 | CASSEPDRVSNQPQHF
TRBJ2-2 | TRBV2 | CASSFRGTGELFF
TRBJ2-3 | TRBV5-1 | CASSPPTSGGAGTDTQYF
TRBJ1-6 | TRBV6-5 | CASSYAQGAGSPLHF
TRBJ1-1 | TRBV7-8 | CASSLILGQRKNTEAFF
TRBJ2-2 | TRBV30 | CAWSLGALNTGELFF
TRBJ1-6 | TRBV7-9 | CASSRDTNSPLHF
TRBJ1-2 | TRBV6-5 | CAITTVPYYGYTF
TRBJ1-3 | TRBV6-5 | CASTQGAGGNTIYF
TRBJ2-1 | TRBV7-2 | CASSGLRVNEQFF
TRBJ2-1 | TRBV12-3/TRBV12-4 | CASNSGREVEQFF
TRBJ2-5 | TRBV3-1/TRBV3-2 | CASNSGVETQYF
TRBJ2-3 | TRBV7-6 | CASSLQGTSGGTLSTDTQYF
TRBJ1-4 | TRBV2 | CASSAPGPDEKLFF
TRBJ1-3 | TRBV2 | CASSVGTGGLQNTIYF
TRBJ2-2 | TRBV5-1 | CASSLGQTNTGELFF
TRBJ1-1 | TRBV19 | CASSIAVQAYTEAFF
TRBJ2-5 | TRBV5-1 | CAVSSSGGPEETQYF
TRBJ1-1 | TRBV5-1 | CASSLASPGGVTEAFF
TRBJ2-2 | TRBV12-5 | CASVQQGASGGNTGELFF
TRBJ2-7 | TRBV15 | CATSRDGTPSYEQYF
TRBJ2-2 | TRBV7-2 | CASVRTRATGELFF
TRBJ2-7 | TRBV5-1 | CASSFVGHSSYEQYF
TRBJ1-4 | TRBV15 | CATSSGRVVQNEKLFF
TRBJ1-5 | TRBV5-1 | CASRPGLNQPQHF
TRBJ1-5 | TRBV28 | CASSLGGLAQPQHF
TRBJ1-2 | TRBV12-3/TRBV12-4 | CATLLGQGNGYTF
TRBJ1-5 | TRBV30 | CAWSPTGQPQHF
TRBJ1-2 | TRBV19 | CASSMLLDSQFGGYTF
TRBJ2-3 | TRBV5-5 | CASSPLAGLTDTQYF
TRBJ2-3 | TRBV6-5 | CASSPHSTDTQYF